Each of the 10 T cell receptor beta chains below was sequenced from the same sample in a study of control samples from healthy donors and cancer patients (dated by TCRdb to 2020 to 2022). Library generation was performed with the immunoSEQ multiplex PCR assay. TCRdb took this table from immuneACCESS and kept in-frame rearrangements with V and J called. Such tables lack part of the clones; where checked against another copy, unresolved V genes explain under half of the gap, and the rest is unexplained. Recorded for this sample are some 410,000 clones; 80% to 95% of them occurred a single time. Just under 6.5% of the sample comes from the top ten. Sequenced input: PBMCs. All receptors derive from a man aged 40-49 years with head and neck cancer.

This rearrangement joins TRBV7-9 to TRBJ1-2; 11 bases line up with TRBD1. The length of the CDR3 is 14 residues. The germline CDR1 and CDR2 sequences are SEHNR and FQNEAQ (reference sequence). After removal of 5 bases from V and 5 bases from J, the junction contained 4 bases not matched to a gene. CDR3 sequence (DNA): TGTGCCAGCAGCCCCCGGGACAGGGGGTATGGCTACACCTTC. The encoded protein is CASSPRDRGYGYTF.

This clone was picked up one time. The chain employs TRBV29-1 and TRBJ2-2, with D hard to call. This CDR3 contains 13 residues. Trimming left V 5 bases short and J 2 bases short, with 9 bases between. Looked up from germline, CDR1 is SQVTM and CDR2 is ANQGSEA. This CDR3 is CSVPGHNTGELFF. CDR3 DNA: TGCAGCGTTCCCGGTCATAACACCGGGGAGCTGTTTTTT.

This chain's CDR3 is CASSSTGARNEKLFF. The CDR3 coding sequence is TGTGCCAGCAGCTCCACAGGGGCGAGAAATGAAAAACTGTTTTTT. The gene calls are TRBV7-2 and TRBJ1-4; TRBD1 agrees at 7 bases. V trimming: 4 bases; J trimming: 5 bases; junction bases outside the gene matches: 7. Germline-derived CDR1 and CDR2 are SGHTA and FQGNSA. CDR3 size: 15 residues. Using reference TRBV7-2 and TRBJ1-4 for the parts outside the CDR3, the full variable domain is GAGVSQSPSNKVTEKGKDVELRCDPISGHTALYWYRQSLGQGLEFLIYFQGNSAPDKSGLPSDRFSAERTGGSVSTLTIQRTQQEDSAVYLCASSSTGARNEKLFFGSGTQLSVL.

This chain joins TRBV6-6 and TRBJ1-4, with TRBD1 matching over 11 bases. The V and J ends lost 6 bases and 8 bases, in that order; junction bases with no gene match: 11. Germline CDR1 is MNHNY and CDR2 is SVGAGI (reference sequence). The CDR3 is 16 amino acids. The chain's CDR3 is CASSHGTGGSREKLFF. CDR3 in DNA: TGTGCCAGCAGCCATGGGACAGGGGGTAGTCGGGAAAAACTGTTTTTT.

The J gene is TRBJ2-7, the V gene TRBV6-5; no reliable D call. The V end lost 5 bases, the J end lost 3 bases, and 11 bases lay between the germline ends. CDR1 MNHEY and CDR2 SVGAGI come from the germline V gene. The CDR3 runs to 13 residues. Here the CDR3 DNA reads TGTGCCAGCAGTCCCTTCGTCCTCTACGAGCAGTACTTC. Translated, it gives CASSPFVLYEQYF.

The rearrangement links TRBV6-5 to TRBJ2-3; 9 nucleotides match TRBD2. This CDR3 has 15 residues. Per germline, CDR1 MNHEY and CDR2 SVGAGI. Losses at the gene ends were 6 bases for V and 4 bases for J; bases not matched to a gene: 8. DNA for the CDR3: TGTGCCAGCAGGCTTGGGGGCGGGGGGGCAGATACGCAGTATTTT. Translation: CASRLGGGGADTQYF.

This clone appeared a single time. Other DNA sequences in this sample translate to the same CDR3. The chain has TRBV30 and TRBJ2-7; TRBD2 agrees at 7 bases. Losses at the gene ends were 5 bases for V and 0 bases for J; bases not matched to a gene: 4. This CDR3 contains 13 residues. CDR1 is GTSNPN, CDR2 SVGIG, per germline (reference sequence). Written as DNA, the CDR3 is TGTGCCTGGGGGAGGGGTAGCTCCTACGAGCAGTACTTC. Its protein product is CAWGRGSSYEQYF.

This sequence joins TRBV3-1 (or the pseudogene TRBV3-2) and TRBJ2-4; no definite D call. V was pared by 4 bases and J by 4 bases, with 17 bases between. The CDR3 covers 16 residues. CDR1 and CDR2 from the germline V gene are LGHDT and YNNKEL (reference sequence). Here the CDR3 reads CASSPLGSARKNIQYF. CDR3 nucleotide sequence: TGTGCCAGCAGCCCACTTGGCTCCGCGAGGAAAAACATTCAGTACTTC.

The J gene is TRBJ1-5, the V gene TRBV6-5, with no clear D. CDR1 MNHEY and CDR2 SVGAGI come from the germline V gene. The CDR3 has 12 amino acids. Trimming stripped 7 bases from V and 5 bases from J, with 9 bases between. In DNA, the CDR3 is TGTGCCAGCACCATCGGGGATCAGCCCCAGCATTTT. It translates to CASTIGDQPQHF.

The J gene is TRBJ2-7, the V gene TRBV5-1; 11 bases agree with TRBD2. This CDR3 contains 16 residues. Trimming cost V 4 bases and J 5 bases; bases outside gene matches: 11. Germline-derived CDR1 and CDR2 are SGHRS and YFSETQ. CDR3 protein: CASSTYSGTSGNEQYF. For the CDR3, the DNA is TGCGCCAGCAGCACATACTCCGGGACTAGCGGTAACGAGCAGTACTTC. Looking up the rest from reference TRBV5-1 and TRBJ2-7 gives the full variable domain: KAGVTQTPRYLIKTRGQQVTLSCSPISGHRSVSWYQQTPGQGLQFLFEYFSETQRNKGNFPGRFSGRQFSNSRSEMNVSTLELGDSALYLCASSTYSGTSGNEQYFGPGTRLTVT.